The 7 T cell receptor beta chains below were found in one sample sequenced in a study of control samples from healthy donors and cancer patients. The assay was immunoSEQ multiplex PCR, and TCRdb's table has in-frame clones only and misses some. The profile shows approximately 100,000 clones, about nine tenths of them singletons. The source material was blood. These receptors were taken from a human donor in good health. The donor label of this sample is uncertain.

The chain joins TRBV28 to TRBJ1-6; 9 nucleotides agree with TRBD1. The V segment lost 5 bases and the J segment 10 bases; nucleotides outside the gene matches: 9. The CDR3 runs 15 residues. The germline gives CDR1 MDHEN, CDR2 SYDVKM. CDR3 protein: CASSPDGQGLSPLHF. Written as DNA, the CDR3 is TGTGCCAGCAGTCCAGACGGACAGGGGTTATCACCCCTCCACTTT.

This clone was detected once. The CDR3: CSVQGGFAGELFF. In DNA form, the CDR3 reads TGCAGCGTACAGGGTGGGTTCGCCGGGGAGCTGTTTTTT. V usage is TRBV29-1 and J usage is TRBJ2-2, with D possibly matching TRBD1 (6 bases). This CDR3 has 13 amino acids. V lost 6 bases to trimming and J lost 6 bases, with 14 bases between them. Germline CDR1 and CDR2: SQVTM and ANQGSEA.

This clone was found once. The rearrangement uses TRBV27 and TRBJ1-5; no reliable D call. This CDR3 is built from 15 residues. The ends were cut back, 3 bases at V and 0 bases at J, with 9 bases in the middle. Germline V CDR1 and CDR2: MNHEY, SMNVEV (reference sequence). The CDR3 DNA is TGTGCCAGCAGTTTTTCGGGGTTTAGCAATCAGCCCCAGCATTTT. This codes for CASSFSGFSNQPQHF.

The chain uses TRBV27 and TRBJ1-5, with 7 bases identical to TRBD1. Germline CDR1 reads MNHEY; CDR2 reads SMNVEV (reference sequence). This CDR3 spans 14 amino acids. Trimming at V came to 6 bases and at J to 3 bases, leaving 5 bases not matched to a gene. CDR3 DNA sequence: TGTGCCAGCAGCCCGGGACAGCCCAATCAGCCCCAGCATTTT. Amino acid sequence: CASSPGQPNQPQHF.

V gene TRBV29-1 combines with J gene TRBJ1-1; D might be TRBD1 (5 bases). Germline CDR1 and CDR2: SQVTM and ANQGSEA. This CDR3 is built from 12 residues. V was clipped by 7 bases and J by 8 bases, with 17 bases between them. The CDR3 sequence: CSAGGEQQEAFF. The CDR3 region has the DNA TGCAGCGCTGGGGGGGAACAGCAAGAAGCTTTCTTT.

The chain joins TRBV30 to TRBJ1-4; 11 positions match TRBD1. With V trimmed by 2 bases and J by 7 bases, 3 bases remained unmatched. This CDR3 spans 14 amino acids. Germline lookup yields CDR1 GTSNPN and CDR2 SVGIG (reference sequence). This CDR3 reads CAWSYGQGAEKLFF. DNA of the CDR3: TGTGCCTGGAGTTACGGACAGGGGGCTGAAAAACTGTTTTTT.

This chain links TRBV4-1 with TRBJ2-2; D is uncertain. Germline CDR1 and CDR2: MGHRA and YSYEKL. V lost 0 bases and J 6 bases, leaving 5 bases between the germline ends. This CDR3 is 13 amino acids long. CDR3 sequence reads: CASSQDLAGELFF. CDR3 nucleotide sequence: TGCGCCAGCAGCCAAGATCTGGCCGGGGAGCTGTTTTTT.